The 20 T cell receptor beta chains given below trace back to one sample, sequenced in a study of T cell responses to AZD1222 COVID-19 vaccine (dated by TCRdb to about 2021). What the time point label conveys for this sample: baseline before first vaccination. Libraries were constructed by the immunoSEQ multiplex PCR assay. This immuneACCESS table, as held by TCRdb, lists in-frame sequences with V and J called but not all clones. Of the missing ones, under half trace to an unresolved V gene in checked studies; the others have no known cause. For this sample the table gives under 130,000 clones, of which around nine tenths were detected only once. The ten top clones hold around a tenth of the sample. The material was peripheral blood, obtained on day 0 of AZD1222 vaccination. Every receptor here comes from an adult in good health.

As for this clone: Other nucleotide sequences from this sample produce the same CDR3. The J gene is TRBJ1-2, the V gene TRBV28; D not resolved. The CDR3 runs to 12 residues. Trimming removed 3 bases at V and 0 bases at J, with 2 bases between. Germline V gene sequence: CDR1 MDHEN, CDR2 SYDVKM. CDR3 residues: CASSLANYGYTF. The CDR3 DNA follows: TGTGCCAGCAGTTTGGCTAACTATGGCTACACCTTC.

This clone was seen once. The chain combines TRBV9 with TRBJ2-1; possible D gene TRBD2, 6 bases. In germline, CDR1 is SGDLS, CDR2 YYNGEE. The germline V and J ends were trimmed by 0 bases and 9 bases, with 25 bases remaining between them. The CDR3 is 18 amino acids. CDR3 loop: CASSVVSSAILIAGEQFF. The CDR3 region has the DNA TGTGCCAGCAGCGTAGTTTCTAGCGCCATCCTGATTGCGGGTGAGCAGTTCTTC. The complete variable domain, with remaining parts taken from reference TRBV9 and TRBJ2-1, reads DSGVTQTPKHLITATGQRVTLRCSPRSGDLSVYWYQQSLDQGLQFLIQYYNGEERAKGNILERFSAQQFPDLHSELNLSSLELGDSALYFCASSVVSSAILIAGEQFFGPGTRLTVL.

CDR3 DNA sequence: TGTGCCAGCAGCGGACAGGGTTGGGGCTACACCTTC. Encoded protein: CASSGQGWGYTF. The genes are TRBV12-3 or TRBV12-4 and TRBJ1-2; 8 bases match TRBD1. The CDR3 totals 12 residues. V was pared by 6 bases and J by 8 bases, with 5 bases of the junction left unmatched.

The sample holds a few counts of this clone. The chain carries TRBV25-1 and TRBJ1-2; 8 bases line up with TRBD1. This CDR3 spans 13 amino acids. CDR1 MGHDK and CDR2 SYGVNS come from the germline V gene. Unmatched junction bases numbered 5, after V lost 4 bases and J lost 7 bases. CDR3 residues: CASSVGQGTGYTF. For the CDR3, the DNA is TGTGCCAGCAGTGTCGGACAGGGAACTGGCTACACCTTC.

The V gene is TRBV6-4, the J gene TRBJ2-7, with D perhaps matching TRBD2 (5 bases). The germline V and J ends were trimmed by 4 bases and 2 bases, with 15 bases remaining between them. Germline V gives CDR1 MRHNA, CDR2 SNTAGT. This CDR3 spans 15 amino acids. Here the CDR3 reads CASSVTPGDTYEQYF. The CDR3 region has the DNA TGTGCCAGCAGTGTCACTCCCGGGGATACCTACGAGCAGTACTTC.

V and J are TRBV6-5 and TRBJ1-5; D may be TRBD1 (6 bases). V was trimmed by 1 base and J by 5 bases, leaving 12 bases between them. This CDR3 is built from 15 residues. Germline-derived CDR1 and CDR2 are MNHEY and SVGAGI. The DNA of the CDR3 is TGTGCCAGCAGTTACTTAGGACAGAAGGATCAGCCCCAGCATTTT. This translates into CASSYLGQKDQPQHF.

The V gene is TRBV28, the J gene TRBJ1-5; TRBD1 might be the D (5 bases). V lost 6 bases and J 5 bases, leaving 17 bases between the germline ends. The CDR3 runs to 15 residues. Germline loops: CDR1 MDHEN, CDR2 SYDVKM. The CDR3, as DNA: TGTGCCAGCAGCCCCCTCGTGGCAGGGTATCAGCCCCAGCATTTT. It encodes CASSPLVAGYQPQHF.

The rearrangement links TRBV30 to TRBJ1-1; D remains ambiguous. CDR3 length: 14 residues. The ends were cut back, 4 bases at V and 4 bases at J, with 16 bases in the middle. CDR1 is GTSNPN and CDR2 is SVGIG in the germline V gene (reference sequence). The chain's CDR3 is CAWMGGRVATEAFF. The DNA for the CDR3 is TGTGCCTGGATGGGCGGTCGGGTCGCCACTGAAGCTTTCTTT.

This sequence joins TRBV10-1 and TRBJ2-7; D gene unclear. Germline V gene sequence: CDR1 WNHNN, CDR2 SYGVQD (reference sequence). V was trimmed by 8 bases and J by 1 base, leaving 9 bases between them. The CDR3 covers 12 residues. CDR3 DNA sequence: TGCGCCAGCTACCGACCTTCCTACGAGCAGTACTTC. Its translation: CASYRPSYEQYF.

The CDR3 spells CASSLAAGLNEQFF. The CDR3 DNA reads as TGTGCCAGCAGCTTAGCGGCCGGGTTGAATGAGCAGTTCTTC. The J gene is TRBJ2-1, the V gene TRBV7-6; the D is unclear. The CDR3 covers 14 residues. CDR1 SGHVS and CDR2 FNYEAQ come from the germline V gene. Deletions cut 0 bases from V and 7 bases from J, with 10 bases between.

The chain has TRBV3-1 (or the pseudogene TRBV3-2) and TRBJ2-1, with 8 bases fitting TRBD2. CDR1 and CDR2 (germline): LGHDT, YNNKEL (reference sequence). This CDR3 has 15 amino acids. Trimming took 0 bases from V and 7 from J; bases not matched to a gene: 5. The chain's CDR3 is CASSQDLAGRNEQFF. The DNA for the CDR3 is TGTGCCAGCAGCCAAGATCTAGCGGGTCGGAATGAGCAGTTCTTC.

The rearrangement links TRBV29-1 to TRBJ2-7; 9 bases match TRBD1. This CDR3 has 14 amino acids. Germline V CDR1 and CDR2: SQVTM, ANQGSEA. After removal of 7 bases from V and 6 bases from J, the junction contained 13 bases not matched to a gene. The CDR3 is CSARTGQGMVEQYF. The CDR3 bases are TGCAGCGCCCGTACGGGACAGGGTATGGTCGAGCAGTACTTC.

The CDR3 DNA is TGCAGCGTTGGGGGACTGCTGTACAATGAGCAGTTCTTC. Its protein product is CSVGGLLYNEQFF. The chain recombines TRBV29-1 with TRBJ2-1; perhaps TRBD2 as D (6 bases). The CDR3 is made up of 13 amino acids. The germline V gene encodes CDR1 SQVTM and CDR2 ANQGSEA. V lost 4 bases and J lost 4, with 11 bases in between.

This sequence joins TRBV28 and TRBJ1-3, with D unresolved. The germline V and J ends were trimmed by 0 bases and 0 bases, with 6 bases remaining between them. Germline CDR1 is MDHEN and CDR2 is SYDVKM. The CDR3 has 15 residues. The CDR3 nucleotides read TGTGCCAGCAGTTTATGGACCCTCTCTGGAAACACCATATATTTT. It yields the protein CASSLWTLSGNTIYF.

The CDR3 nucleotides are TGTGCCAGAGAAAGGACAGGGGCCTATGGCTACACCTTC. Translated: CARERTGAYGYTF. This chain connects TRBV19 to TRBJ1-2; TRBD1 matches 9 bases. J gave up 4 bases and V 9 bases, and 6 bases lay outside the gene matches. Germline CDR1 reads LNHDA; CDR2 reads SQIVND (reference sequence). This CDR3 region has 13 residues.

This clone was recorded once. The CDR3 here is CATGGTSRGNQPQHF. The DNA of the CDR3 is TGCGCCACCGGGGGGACCAGTCGCGGCAATCAGCCCCAGCATTTT. V usage is TRBV10-1 and J usage is TRBJ1-5; D may be TRBD1 (5 bases). V gave up 10 bases and J gave up 2 bases, with 18 bases separating them. CDR1 is WNHNN and CDR2 is SYGVQD in the germline V gene (reference sequence). CDR3 length equals 15 residues.

The rearrangement uses TRBV2 and TRBJ1-4, with no clear D. V was clipped by 7 bases and J by 7 bases, with 13 bases between them. The CDR3 is made up of 13 amino acids. Germline V gene sequence: CDR1 SNHLY, CDR2 FYNNEI. DNA of the CDR3: TGTGCCAGCACGGACGGTATCAGTGAAAAACTGTTTTTT. It yields the protein CASTDGISEKLFF. Full variable domain (rest looked up from reference TRBV2 and TRBJ1-4): EPEVTQTPSHQVTQMGQEVILRCVPISNHLYFYWYRQILGQKVEFLVSFYNNEISEKSEIFDDQFSVERPDGSNFTLKIRSTKLEDSAMYFCASTDGISEKLFFGSGTQLSVL.

J is TRBJ2-1 and V is TRBV18; TRBD2 matches 11 bases. This CDR3 is 14 amino acids long. Germline V gene sequence: CDR1 KGHSH, CDR2 LQKENI. V gave up 9 bases and J gave up 6 bases; unmatched junction bases: 7. CDR3 region: CASRLAGGINEQFF. In DNA, the CDR3 is TGTGCCAGTCGGCTAGCGGGAGGAATCAATGAGCAGTTCTTC.

The rearrangement links TRBV4-1 to TRBJ1-2; a possible D gene is TRBD1 (5 bases). This CDR3 is 14 amino acids long. CDR1 MGHRA and CDR2 YSYEKL come from the germline V gene. Trimming shortened V by 4 bases and J by 6 bases, and 15 bases separated the two germline ends. The CDR3 loop reads CASSPGAQSDGYTF. The DNA for the CDR3 is TGCGCCAGCAGCCCTGGGGCACAATCCGATGGCTACACCTTC.

The chain couples TRBV6-8 to TRBJ1-6; TRBD1 might be the D (5 bases). With 2 bases removed from V and 10 bases from J, the gap between germline ends came to 6 bases. The CDR3 totals 12 residues. Germline V gives CDR1 MNHGY, CDR2 SAAAGT. CDR3 amino acids: CASSYQGSPLHF. For the CDR3, the DNA is TGTGCCAGCAGTTACCAGGGATCACCCCTCCACTTT.